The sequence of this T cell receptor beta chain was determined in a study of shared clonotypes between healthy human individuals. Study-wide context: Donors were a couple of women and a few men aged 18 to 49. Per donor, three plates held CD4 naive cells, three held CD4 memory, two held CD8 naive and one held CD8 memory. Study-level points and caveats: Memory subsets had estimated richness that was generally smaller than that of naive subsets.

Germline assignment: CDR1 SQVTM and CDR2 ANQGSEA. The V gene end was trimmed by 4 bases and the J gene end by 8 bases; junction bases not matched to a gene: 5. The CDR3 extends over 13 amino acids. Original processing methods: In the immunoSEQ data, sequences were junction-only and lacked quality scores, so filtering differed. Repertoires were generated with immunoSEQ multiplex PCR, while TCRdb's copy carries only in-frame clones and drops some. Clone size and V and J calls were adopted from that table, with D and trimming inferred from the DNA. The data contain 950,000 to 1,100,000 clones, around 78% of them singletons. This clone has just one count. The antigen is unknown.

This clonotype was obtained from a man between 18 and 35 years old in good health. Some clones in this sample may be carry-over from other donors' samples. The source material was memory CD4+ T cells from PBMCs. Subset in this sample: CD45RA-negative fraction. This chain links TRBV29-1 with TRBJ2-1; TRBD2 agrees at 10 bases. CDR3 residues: CSVARLAGDEQFF. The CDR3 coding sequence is TGCAGCGTTGCGCGGCTAGCGGGAGATGAGCAGTTCTTC.